The clone carrying this T cell receptor beta chain is a singleton in its sample. No antigen is known for it. These data are taken from a study of T cell responses to AZD1222 COVID-19 vaccine. Study-wide findings and caveats: Increased Spike-specific TCR breadth and depth were observed after two AZD1222 doses. Donors skewed white British and female; clonal diversity was possibly underestimated.

The CDR3 sequence is 16 residues long. With V trimmed by 1 base and J by 5 bases, 10 bases remained unmatched. Germline V gene lookup returns CDR1 LGHDT and CDR2 YNNKEL (reference sequence). Measured with immunoSEQ multiplex PCR; TCRdb has only the in-frame clones, and not every one. Seen here are 100,000 to 150,000 clones, 90% to 95% observed once, and the top ten hold around 5%. Specimen: peripheral blood, collected 28 days after the second AZD1222 dose. This receptor was taken from an adult who received the AZD1222 COVID-19 vaccine. V usage is TRBV3-1 (or the pseudogene TRBV3-2) and J usage is TRBJ2-7; 8 bases map to TRBD1. Written as DNA, the CDR3 is TGTGCCAGCAGCCAAGGACCGGGCAGGGGGCGAAACGAGCAGTACTTC. Encoded protein: CASSQGPGRGRNEQYF.